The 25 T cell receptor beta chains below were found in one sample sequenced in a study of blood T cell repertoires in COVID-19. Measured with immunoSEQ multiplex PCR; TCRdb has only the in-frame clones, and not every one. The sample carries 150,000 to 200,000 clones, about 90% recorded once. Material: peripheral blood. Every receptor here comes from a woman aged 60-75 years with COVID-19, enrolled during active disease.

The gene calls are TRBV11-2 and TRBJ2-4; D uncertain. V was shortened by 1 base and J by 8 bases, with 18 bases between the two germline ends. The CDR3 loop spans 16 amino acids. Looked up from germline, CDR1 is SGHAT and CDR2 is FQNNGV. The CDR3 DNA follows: TGTGCCAGCAGCTTAGCCTTTGGGCAATTGCTGGACATTCAGTACTTC. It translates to CASSLAFGQLLDIQYF. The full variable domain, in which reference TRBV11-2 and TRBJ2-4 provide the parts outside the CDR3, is EAGVAQSPRYKIIEKRQSVAFWCNPISGHATLYWYQQILGQGPKLLIQFQNNGVVDDSQLPKDRFSAERLKGVDSTLKIQPAKLEDSAVYLCASSLAFGQLLDIQYFGAGTRLSVL.

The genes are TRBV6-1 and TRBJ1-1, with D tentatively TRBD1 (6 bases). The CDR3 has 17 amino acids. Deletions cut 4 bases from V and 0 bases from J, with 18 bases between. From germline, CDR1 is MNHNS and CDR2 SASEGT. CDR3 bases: TGTGCCAGCAGTGCCAAGCCTTTTGCAGGGGTGAACACTGAAGCTTTCTTT. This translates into CASSAKPFAGVNTEAFF.

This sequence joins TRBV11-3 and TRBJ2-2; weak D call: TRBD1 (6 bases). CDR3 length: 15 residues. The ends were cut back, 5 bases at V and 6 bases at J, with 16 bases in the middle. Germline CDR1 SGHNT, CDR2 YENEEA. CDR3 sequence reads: CASSALGQLAGELFF. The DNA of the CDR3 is TGTGCCAGCAGCGCTCTTGGACAGTTGGCCGGGGAGCTGTTTTTT. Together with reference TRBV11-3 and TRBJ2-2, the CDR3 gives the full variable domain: EAGVVQSPRYKIIEKKQPVAFWCNPISGHNTLYWYLQNLGQGPELLIRYENEEAVDDSQLPKDRFSAERLKGVDSTLKIQPAELGDSAVYLCASSALGQLAGELFFGEGSRLTVL.

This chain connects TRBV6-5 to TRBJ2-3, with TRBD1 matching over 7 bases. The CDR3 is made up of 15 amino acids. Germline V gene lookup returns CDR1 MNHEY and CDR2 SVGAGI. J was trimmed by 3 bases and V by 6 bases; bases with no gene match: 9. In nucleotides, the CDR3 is TGTGCCAGCAGCTTCGACAGGGTCAGAACAGATACGCAGTATTTT. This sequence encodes CASSFDRVRTDTQYF.

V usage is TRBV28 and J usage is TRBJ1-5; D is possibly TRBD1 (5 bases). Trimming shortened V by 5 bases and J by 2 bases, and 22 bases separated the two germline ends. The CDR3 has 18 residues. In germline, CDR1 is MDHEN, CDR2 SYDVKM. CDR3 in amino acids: CASSELNVAGIGNQPQHF. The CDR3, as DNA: TGTGCCAGCAGTGAATTAAACGTCGCAGGGATTGGCAATCAGCCCCAGCATTTT.

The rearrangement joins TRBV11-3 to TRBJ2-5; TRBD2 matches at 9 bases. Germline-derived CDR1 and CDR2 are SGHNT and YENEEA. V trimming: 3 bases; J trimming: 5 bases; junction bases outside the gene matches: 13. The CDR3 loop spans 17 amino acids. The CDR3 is CASSFTSGLGMGETQYF. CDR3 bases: TGTGCCAGCAGCTTCACTAGCGGGCTGGGCATGGGGGAGACCCAGTACTTC.

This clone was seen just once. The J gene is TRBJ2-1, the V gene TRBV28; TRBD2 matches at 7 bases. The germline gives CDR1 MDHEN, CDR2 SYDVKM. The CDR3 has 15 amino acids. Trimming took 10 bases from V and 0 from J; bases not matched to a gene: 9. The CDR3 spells CATQSWEGSYNEQFF. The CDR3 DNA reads TGTGCCACCCAATCCTGGGAGGGCTCCTACAATGAGCAGTTCTTC.

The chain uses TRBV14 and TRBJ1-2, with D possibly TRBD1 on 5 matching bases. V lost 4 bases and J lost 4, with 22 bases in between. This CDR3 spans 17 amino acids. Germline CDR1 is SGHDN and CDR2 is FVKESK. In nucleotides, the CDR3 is TGTGCCAGCAGCCCCCATTATAAGGGGCATCGAGGCTATGGCTACACCTTC. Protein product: CASSPHYKGHRGYGYTF.

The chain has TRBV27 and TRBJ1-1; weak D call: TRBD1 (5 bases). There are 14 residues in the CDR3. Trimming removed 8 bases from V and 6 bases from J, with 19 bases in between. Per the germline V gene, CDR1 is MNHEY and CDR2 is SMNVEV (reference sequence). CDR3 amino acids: CASAPQGWGAEAFF. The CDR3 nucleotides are TGTGCCAGCGCCCCACAAGGTTGGGGCGCTGAAGCTTTCTTT.

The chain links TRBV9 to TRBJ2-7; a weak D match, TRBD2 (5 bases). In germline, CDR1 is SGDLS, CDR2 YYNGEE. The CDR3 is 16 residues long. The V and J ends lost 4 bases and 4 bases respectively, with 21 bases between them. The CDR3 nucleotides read TGTGCCAGCAGCCCCCGTATCCGTGGGGAGCATTACGAGCAGTACTTC. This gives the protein CASSPRIRGEHYEQYF.

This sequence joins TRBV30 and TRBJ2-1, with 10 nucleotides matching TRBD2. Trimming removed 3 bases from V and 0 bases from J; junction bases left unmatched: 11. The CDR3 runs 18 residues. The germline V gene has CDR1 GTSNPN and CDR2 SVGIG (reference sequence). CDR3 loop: CAWRGPAGGPGSYNEQFF. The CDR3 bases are TGTGCCTGGAGGGGTCCAGCGGGAGGGCCGGGCTCCTACAATGAGCAGTTCTTC.

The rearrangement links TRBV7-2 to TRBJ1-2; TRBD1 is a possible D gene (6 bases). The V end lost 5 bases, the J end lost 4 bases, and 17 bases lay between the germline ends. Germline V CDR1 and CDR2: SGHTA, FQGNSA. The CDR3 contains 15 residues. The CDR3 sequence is CASSPRGGLIYGYTF. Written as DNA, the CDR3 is TGTGCCAGCAGCCCAAGGGGGGGTCTGATCTATGGCTACACCTTC.

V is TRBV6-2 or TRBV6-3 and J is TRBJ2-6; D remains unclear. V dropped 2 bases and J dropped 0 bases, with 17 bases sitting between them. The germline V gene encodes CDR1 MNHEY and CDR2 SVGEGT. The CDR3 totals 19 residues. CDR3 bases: TGTGCCAGCAGTTACCTATTTTGGCAGGAAAACTCTGGGGCCAACGTCCTGACTTTC. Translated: CASSYLFWQENSGANVLTF.

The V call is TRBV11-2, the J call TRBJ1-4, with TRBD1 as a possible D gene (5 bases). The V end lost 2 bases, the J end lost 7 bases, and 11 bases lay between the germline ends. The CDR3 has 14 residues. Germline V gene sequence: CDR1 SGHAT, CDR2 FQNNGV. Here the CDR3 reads CASSLWGGSEKLFF. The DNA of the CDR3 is TGTGCCAGCAGCTTATGGGGCGGGAGTGAAAAACTGTTTTTT.

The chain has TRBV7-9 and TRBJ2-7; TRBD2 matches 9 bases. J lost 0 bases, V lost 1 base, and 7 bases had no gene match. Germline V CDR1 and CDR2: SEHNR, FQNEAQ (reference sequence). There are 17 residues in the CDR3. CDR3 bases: TGTGCCAGCAGCTTAGTTCTGGCTAGCGGGACCTCCTACGAGCAGTACTTC. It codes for CASSLVLASGTSYEQYF.

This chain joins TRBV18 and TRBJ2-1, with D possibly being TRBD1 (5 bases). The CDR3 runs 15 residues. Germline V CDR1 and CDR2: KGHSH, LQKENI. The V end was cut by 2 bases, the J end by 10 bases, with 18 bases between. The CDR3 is CASSPSVDSAWEQFF. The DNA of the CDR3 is TGTGCCAGCTCACCAAGCGTCGACAGCGCATGGGAGCAGTTCTTC.

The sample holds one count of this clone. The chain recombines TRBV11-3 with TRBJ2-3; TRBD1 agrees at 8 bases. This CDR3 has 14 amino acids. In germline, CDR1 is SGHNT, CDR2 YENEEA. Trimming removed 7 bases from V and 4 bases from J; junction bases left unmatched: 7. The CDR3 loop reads CASTQGAAADTQYF. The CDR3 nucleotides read TGTGCCAGCACTCAGGGGGCTGCCGCAGATACGCAGTATTTT.

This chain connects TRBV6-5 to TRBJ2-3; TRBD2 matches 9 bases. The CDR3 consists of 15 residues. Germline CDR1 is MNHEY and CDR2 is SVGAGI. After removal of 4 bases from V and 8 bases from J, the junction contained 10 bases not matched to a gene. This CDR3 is CASSFLSGGLGTQYF. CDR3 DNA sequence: TGTGCCAGCAGTTTCCTTAGCGGGGGATTAGGTACGCAGTATTTT.

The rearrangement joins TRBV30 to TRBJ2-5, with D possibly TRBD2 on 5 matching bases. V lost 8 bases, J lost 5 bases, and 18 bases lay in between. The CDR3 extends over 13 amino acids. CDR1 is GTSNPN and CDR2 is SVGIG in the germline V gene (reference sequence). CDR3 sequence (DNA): TGTGCCGCATACTCACTAGGGAAGGAGACCCAGTACTTC. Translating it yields CAAYSLGKETQYF.

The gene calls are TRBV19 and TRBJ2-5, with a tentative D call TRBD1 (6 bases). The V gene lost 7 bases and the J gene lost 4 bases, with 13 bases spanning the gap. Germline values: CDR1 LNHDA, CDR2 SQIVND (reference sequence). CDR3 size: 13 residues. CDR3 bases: TGTGCCAGTAATCAGGGGCGCCGAGAGACCCAGTACTTC. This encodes CASNQGRRETQYF.

The CDR3 loop is CASSLEGSGNTEAFF. DNA for the CDR3: TGTGCCAGCAGCTTAGAAGGATCAGGAAACACTGAAGCTTTCTTT. This sequence joins TRBV11-3 and TRBJ1-1; D is unclear. The germline V gene has CDR1 SGHNT and CDR2 YENEEA. The V and J ends lost 0 bases and 2 bases respectively, with 10 bases between them. This CDR3 is 15 amino acids long.

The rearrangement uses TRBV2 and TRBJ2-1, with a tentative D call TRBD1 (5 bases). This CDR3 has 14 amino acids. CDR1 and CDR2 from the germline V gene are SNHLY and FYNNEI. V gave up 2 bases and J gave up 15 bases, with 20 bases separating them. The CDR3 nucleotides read TGTGCCAGCAGTGAACTCGGACCTGGGGCCCCCCCGTTCTTC. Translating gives CASSELGPGAPPFF.

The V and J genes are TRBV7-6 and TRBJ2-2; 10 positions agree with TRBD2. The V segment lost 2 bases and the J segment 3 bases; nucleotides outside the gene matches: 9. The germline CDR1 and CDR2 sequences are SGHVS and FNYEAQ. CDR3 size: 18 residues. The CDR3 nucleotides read TGTGCCAGCAGCTTAATAGCGGGAGGAGGTTTGGACACCGGGGAGCTGTTTTTT. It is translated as CASSLIAGGGLDTGELFF.

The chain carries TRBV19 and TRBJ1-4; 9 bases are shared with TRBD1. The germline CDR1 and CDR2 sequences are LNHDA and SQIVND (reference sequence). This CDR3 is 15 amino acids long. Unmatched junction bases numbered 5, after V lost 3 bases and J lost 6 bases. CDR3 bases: TGTGCCAGTAGTATTGGGGGGACAGGGTATGAAAAACTGTTTTTT. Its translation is CASSIGGTGYEKLFF.

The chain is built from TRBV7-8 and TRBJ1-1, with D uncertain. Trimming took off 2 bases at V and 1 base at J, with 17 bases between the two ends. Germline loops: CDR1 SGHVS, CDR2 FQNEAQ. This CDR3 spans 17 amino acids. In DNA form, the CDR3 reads TGTGCCAGCAGCTTAAATACTTGGGCTGGAACGAACACTGAAGCTTTCTTT. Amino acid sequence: CASSLNTWAGTNTEAFF.